This TCR beta chain was recovered during a study of T cells in Graves' hyperthyroidism and ophthalmopathy. This clonotype was counted a few times. Unmatched junction bases numbered 21, after V lost 0 bases and J lost 6 bases. This CDR3 is built from 21 residues. CDR1 is MNHEY, CDR2 SVGEGT, per germline. TCR beta CDR3 regions were amplified from RNA transcripts. TCR CDR3 underwent first-round RT-PCR with the HTBI primer set. MiXCR was run by TCRdb on the multiplex PCR reads, yielding one entry per CDR3 protein. The sample carries 500,000 to 600,000 distinct CDR3 sequences, about 20% recorded once. Source material for PBMCs was less than 12 ml fresh peripheral blood.

The clonotype was recovered from a man aged 35 to 55 with Graves' ophthalmopathy. The rearrangement uses TRBV6-2 or TRBV6-3 and TRBJ2-3, with 10 positions matching TRBD2. Material for sequencing was blood. CDR3 sequence: CASSYSSETSGRVFSMDTQYF. The CDR3 coding sequence is TGTGCCAGCAGTTACTCGTCAGAAACCAGCGGGAGGGTCTTTTCGATGGATACGCAGTATTTT.